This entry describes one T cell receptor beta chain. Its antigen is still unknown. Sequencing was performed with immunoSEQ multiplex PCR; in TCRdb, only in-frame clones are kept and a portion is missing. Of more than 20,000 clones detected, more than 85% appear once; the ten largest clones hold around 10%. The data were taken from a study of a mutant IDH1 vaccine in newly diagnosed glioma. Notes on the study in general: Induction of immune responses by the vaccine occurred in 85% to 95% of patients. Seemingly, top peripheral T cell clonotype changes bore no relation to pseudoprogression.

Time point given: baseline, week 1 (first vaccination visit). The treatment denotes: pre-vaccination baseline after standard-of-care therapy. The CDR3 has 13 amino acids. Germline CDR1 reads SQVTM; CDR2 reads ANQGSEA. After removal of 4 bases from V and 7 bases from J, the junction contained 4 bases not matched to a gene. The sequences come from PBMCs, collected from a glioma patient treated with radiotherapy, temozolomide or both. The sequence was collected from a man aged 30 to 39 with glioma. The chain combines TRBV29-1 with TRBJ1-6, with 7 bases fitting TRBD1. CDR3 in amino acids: CSVGDSKNSPLHF. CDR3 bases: TGCAGCGTTGGGGACAGCAAGAATTCACCCCTCCACTTT.